This T cell receptor (beta chain) was recorded in a study of blood T cell repertoires in COVID-19. Study-wide background: Both acute and convalescent COVID-19 samples were obtained from the United States, Italy and Spain. The analysed material was cDNA or gDNA that came from T cells, B-cell-depleted T cells, or PBMCs.

The table came from immunoSEQ multiplex PCR; TCRdb's copy has only in-frame clones and leaves some out. Of approximately 500,000 clones in the sample, approximately 89% were seen once. Seattle patients were enrolled while actively infected and followed longitudinally. The CDR3 contains 15 residues. With 0 bases removed from V and 7 bases from J, the gap between germline ends came to 13 bases. Germline V gene lookup returns CDR1 LGHDT and CDR2 YNNKEL (reference sequence). This clonotype was sampled from a man younger than 35 with COVID-19, enrolled during active disease. Sequencing was done on a sample of peripheral blood. The chain combines TRBV3-1 (or the pseudogene TRBV3-2) with TRBJ2-4, with D perhaps matching TRBD1 (5 bases). The DNA for the CDR3 is TGTGCCAGCAGCCAAGATTACCCTCCAGGGAACATTCAGTACTTC. Amino acids: CASSQDYPPGNIQYF.